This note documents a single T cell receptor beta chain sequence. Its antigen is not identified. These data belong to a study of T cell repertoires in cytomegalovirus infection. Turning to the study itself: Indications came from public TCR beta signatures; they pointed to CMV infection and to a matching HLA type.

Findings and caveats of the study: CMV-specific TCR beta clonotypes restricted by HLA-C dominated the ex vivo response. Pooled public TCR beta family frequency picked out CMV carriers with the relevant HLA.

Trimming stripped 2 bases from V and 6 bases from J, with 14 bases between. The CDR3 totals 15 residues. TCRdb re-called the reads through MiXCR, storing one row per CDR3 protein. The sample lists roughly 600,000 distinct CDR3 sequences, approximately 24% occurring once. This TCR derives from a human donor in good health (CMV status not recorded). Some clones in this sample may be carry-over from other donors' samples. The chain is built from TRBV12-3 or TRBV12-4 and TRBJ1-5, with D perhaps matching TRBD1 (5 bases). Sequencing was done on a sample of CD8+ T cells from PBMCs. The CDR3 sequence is CASSLWQGVGQPQHF. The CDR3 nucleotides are TGTGCCAGCAGTTTATGGCAGGGAGTCGGTCAGCCCCAGCATTTT.